Listed below are T cell receptor beta chains from one sample, sequenced in a study of shared clonotypes between healthy human individuals. The data were produced by immunoSEQ multiplex PCR, yet TCRdb's version contains in-frame clones alone and is incomplete. The repertoire holds fewer than 150,000 clones, with approximately 70% as singletons. The sample taken for sequencing was memory CD8+ T cells sorted from blood. These receptors originate from a woman between 25 and 40 years old in good health. Both conserved end residues are part of each CDR3. A D gene is named only where the DNA matches it firmly. Clone size, where shown, is once, few, many, or a class for clones that have expanded.

>NA|TRBV7-8|many|TRBJ2-7
CASSLETGWETRSHEQYF
TGTGCCAGCAGCTTAGAAACTGGGTGGGAAACGCGAAGCCACGAGCAGTACTTC
>NA|TRBV5-4|NA|TRBJ2-7
CASSLGGYEQYF
TGTGCCAGCAGCTTAGGCGGATACGAGCAGTACTTC
>TRBD2|TRBV28|NA|TRBJ2-7
CASSLRLAVIYEQYF
TGTGCCAGCAGTTTAAGGCTAGCGGTAATTTACGAGCAGTACTTC
>NA|TRBV7-9|NA|TRBJ2-5
CASSLGGRTQETQYF
TGTGCCAGCAGCTTAGGGGGGAGGACCCAAGAGACCCAGTACTTC
>TRBD1|TRBV6-1|NA|TRBJ1-2
CASSEPGQVGFGYGYTF
TGTGCCAGCAGTGAACCAGGACAGGTTGGATTTGGTTATGGCTACACCTTC
>TRBD1|TRBV10-3|many|TRBJ2-7
CAISPGQESHEQYF
TGTGCCATCAGCCCGGGACAGGAGAGCCACGAGCAGTACTTC
>NA|TRBV2|once|TRBJ2-5
CASSEALAVLQETQYF
TGTGCCAGCAGTGAAGCGTTAGCGGTACTCCAAGAGACCCAGTACTTC
>NA|TRBV28|NA|TRBJ2-1
CASTTPGLTYNEQFF
TGTGCCAGTACGACCCCGGGACTCACCTACAATGAGCAGTTCTTC
>NA|TRBV4-1|few|TRBJ1-5
CASSSRDIEGISNQPQHF
TGCGCCAGCAGCTCCCGGGACATCGAAGGGATTAGCAATCAGCCCCAGCATTTT
>TRBD1|TRBV28|NA|TRBJ1-6
CASSPQGQGNSPLHF
TGTGCCAGCAGTCCCCAAGGACAGGGAAATTCACCCCTCCACTTT
>TRBD2|TRBV15|NA|TRBJ2-7
CATSRRRTSGRNYEQYF
TGTGCCACCAGCAGACGACGGACTAGCGGGCGAAACTACGAGCAGTACTTC
>NA|TRBV30|NA|TRBJ1-6
CAWKREEGSPLHF
TGTGCCTGGAAAAGAGAGGAGGGGTCACCCCTCCACTTT
>TRBD2|TRBV6-4|NA|TRBJ2-1
CASSDSGGSSYNEQFF
TGTGCCAGCAGTGACTCGGGAGGGAGCTCCTACAATGAGCAGTTCTTC
>TRBD2|TRBV5-4|once|TRBJ2-7
CASSQDRGGRRSYEQYF
TGTGCCAGCAGCCAAGATCGGGGCGGGAGACGCTCCTACGAGCAGTACTTC
>TRBD2|TRBV15|NA|TRBJ2-1
CATSRTGGDYNEQFF
TGTGCCACCAGCAGAACGGGGGGAGACTACAATGAGCAGTTCTTC
>NA|TRBV29-1|NA|TRBJ2-3
CSVLSVDTQYF
TGCAGCGTTCTATCCGTAGATACGCAGTATTTT
>NA|TRBV6-1|NA|TRBJ1-5
CASSEGWGGNQPQHF
TGTGCCAGCAGTGAAGGGTGGGGGGGCAATCAGCCCCAGCATTTT
>TRBD1|TRBV19|many|TRBJ1-5
CASVRDRGSSNQPQHF
TGTGCCAGTGTCCGGGACAGGGGTTCTAGCAATCAGCCCCAGCATTTT
>NA|TRBV5-5|NA|TRBJ2-1
CASTSYNEQFF
TGTGCGAGCACCTCCTACAATGAGCAGTTCTTC
>NA|TRBV11-3|NA|TRBJ2-1
CASSLYPESSYNEQFF
TGTGCCAGCAGCTTATACCCAGAAAGCTCCTACAATGAGCAGTTCTTC
>TRBD1|TRBV27|many|TRBJ2-3
CASSGGQVTDTQYF
TGTGCCAGCAGTGGCGGACAGGTCACAGATACGCAGTATTTT
>TRBD2|TRBV6-1|NA|TRBJ2-7
CASRAGGPDEQYF
TGTGCCAGCAGGGCGGGAGGGCCCGACGAGCAGTACTTC
>NA|TRBV5-6|NA|TRBJ2-7
CASSFSYEGGVYEQYF
TGTGCCAGCAGCTTTAGCTATGAAGGGGGGGTCTACGAGCAGTACTTC